Sequencing of this TCR beta chain was carried out in a study of beta chain features in type 1 diabetes. About the research overall: Over all samples combined, about 99,000,000 sorted cells were examined. Findings and limits, study-wide: Among patients with Type 1 diabetes, TCRB CDR3s were moderately but significantly shorter in every one of the four CD4+ subsets.

Comment on this clone: Its specificity is not known. The sample contains more than one DNA sequence encoding this CDR3.

Of the isolated RNA, all was reverse transcribed, and so the sequenced material was expressed TCRB transcripts. Assay used: immunoSEQ multiplex PCR; TCRdb lists only in-frame clones, some missing. This table has 600,000 or so clones, roughly 13% appearing once. Material: naive CD4+ T cells from blood. This sequence originates from a young man with type 1 diabetes.

Here the CDR3 reads CAWSRGARETQYF. The CDR3, as DNA: TGTGCCTGGAGTAGGGGGGCTCGGGAGACCCAGTACTTC. The chain employs TRBV30 and TRBJ2-5; D might be TRBD1 or TRBD2, each matching 6 bases. The CDR3 contains 13 residues. The germline V gene has CDR1 GTSNPN and CDR2 SVGIG (reference sequence). V dropped 2 bases and J dropped 5 bases, with 12 bases sitting between them.